This TCR beta chain emerged from a study of blood T cells in healthy people across ages. Germline CDR1 and CDR2: ENHRY and SYGVKD. The CDR3 loop spans 15 amino acids. Peripheral blood, roughly 9.1 milliliters per donor, was collected. A J-beta primer mix and a sample-barcoded 5' primer were used in a second PCR of roughly 6 to 12 cycles. Each CDR3 protein gets one entry after TCRdb re-called the 5' RACE reads with MiXCR. This table has about 1.8 million distinct CDR3 sequences, less than 50% appearing once. The chain is built from TRBV10-3 and TRBJ2-4, with D possibly being TRBD1 or TRBD2 (6 bases each). The tail of the sequence fits TRBJ2-5 better, so the J call may be wrong. The sequence was collected from a woman in her forties in good health. The sequenced sample was blood. This CDR3 is CAISEEGGSAETQYF. The DNA of the CDR3 is TGTGCCATCAGTGAGGAAGGGGGGTCGGCGGAGACCCAGTACTTC.